The clone carrying this T cell receptor beta chain occurred a few times. The antigen is not known. The sample is drawn from a study of shared clonotypes between healthy human individuals. Whole-study findings and limits: Between a few donors, naive CD4 clonotypes were shared at a level of roughly 5.5%.

Caucasian adults residing in Nashville, Tennessee made up all the donors. The CDR3 contains 15 residues. Trimming removed 4 bases at V and 3 bases at J, with 15 bases between. The germline gives CDR1 SGHAT, CDR2 FQNNGV. TCRdb's copy holds only in-frame clones and misses some; the assay was immunoSEQ multiplex PCR. This sample has hundreds of thousands of clones, with about 74% found just once. Sequenced sample: memory CD4+ T cells sorted from blood. Noted subset: CD45RA-negative fraction. The TCR was taken from a woman in her 30s in good health. The chain carries TRBV11-2 and TRBJ2-5; tentative D call: TRBD1 (6 bases). DNA of the CDR3: TGTGCCAGCAGCTCAGGGTTGAGGACAGAAGAGACCCAGTACTTC. It yields the protein CASSSGLRTEETQYF.